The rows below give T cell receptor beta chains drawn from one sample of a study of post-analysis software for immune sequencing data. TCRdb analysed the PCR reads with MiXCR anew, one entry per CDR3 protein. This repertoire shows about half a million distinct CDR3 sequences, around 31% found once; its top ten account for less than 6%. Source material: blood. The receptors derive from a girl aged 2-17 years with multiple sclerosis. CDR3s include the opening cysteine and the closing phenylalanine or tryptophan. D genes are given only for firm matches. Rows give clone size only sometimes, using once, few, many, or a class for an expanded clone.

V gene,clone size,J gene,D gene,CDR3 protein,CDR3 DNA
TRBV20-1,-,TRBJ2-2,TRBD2,CSASPLAGAKGGELFF,TGCAGTGCTAGTCCACTAGCGGGGGCCAAGGGCGGGGAGCTGTTTTTT
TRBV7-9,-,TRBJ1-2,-,CASSLAIQEGTYGYTF,TGTGCCAGCAGCTTAGCGATCCAGGAAGGTACCTATGGCTACACCTTC
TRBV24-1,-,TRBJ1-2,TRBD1,CATSDPGQVGGYTF,TGTGCCACCAGTGATCCTGGACAGGTGGGAGGCTACACCTTC
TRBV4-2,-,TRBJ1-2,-,CASSLPTGRGYTF,TGTGCCAGCAGCCTCCCGACGGGGCGAGGCTACACCTTC
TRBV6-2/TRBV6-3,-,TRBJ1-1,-,CASSYSRGASTEAFF,TGTGCCAGCAGTTACTCTAGGGGGGCGAGCACTGAAGCTTTCTTT
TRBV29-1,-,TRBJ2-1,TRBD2,CRAAAGTNYNEQFF,TGCAGGGCCGCCGCCGGGACTAACTACAATGAGCAGTTCTTC
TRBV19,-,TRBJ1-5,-,CASSIARGVDQPQHF,TGTGCCAGTAGTATAGCGCGGGGAGTGGATCAGCCCCAGCATTTT
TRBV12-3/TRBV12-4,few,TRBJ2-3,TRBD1,CASTPDRGTQYF,TGTGCCAGCACCCCGGACAGGGGAACGCAGTATTTT
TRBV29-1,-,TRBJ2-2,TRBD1,CSVISGTGGNTGELFF,TGCAGCGTGATTTCCGGGACAGGGGGCAACACCGGGGAGCTGTTTTTT
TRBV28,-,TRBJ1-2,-,CASSRSTGSLYGYTF,TGTGCCAGCAGTCGCTCCACAGGGAGTCTCTATGGCTACACCTTC
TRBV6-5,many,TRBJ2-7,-,CASSPGHSYEQYF,TGTGCCAGCAGCCCCGGTCACTCCTACGAGCAGTACTTC
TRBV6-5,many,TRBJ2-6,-,CASSRQSSGANVLTF,TGTGCCAGCAGCCGTCAGAGCTCTGGGGCCAACGTCCTGACTTTC
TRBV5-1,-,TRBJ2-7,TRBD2,CASSLVPSGGYEQYF,TGCGCCAGCAGCTTGGTCCCTAGCGGGGGCTACGAGCAGTACTTC
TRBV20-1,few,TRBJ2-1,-,CSARGSWDNEQFF,TGCAGTGCTAGAGGGAGCTGGGACAATGAGCAGTTCTTC
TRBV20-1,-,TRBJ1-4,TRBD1,CSASGGANEKLFF,TGCAGTGCTTCAGGGGGCGCGAATGAAAAACTGTTTTTT
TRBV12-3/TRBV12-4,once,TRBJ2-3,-,CASSPRGGLTDTQYF,TGTGCCAGCAGTCCCCGGGGAGGACTCACAGATACGCAGTATTTT
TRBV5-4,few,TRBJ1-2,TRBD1,CASSLEGTGPNGYTF,TGTGCCAGCAGCTTGGAGGGGACAGGGCCCAATGGCTACACCTTC
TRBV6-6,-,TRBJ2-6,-,CASAFGAPGANVLTF,TGTGCCAGCGCCTTCGGGGCTCCTGGGGCCAACGTCCTGACTTTC
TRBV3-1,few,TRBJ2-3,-,CASSRAGQGTDTQYF,TGTGCCAGCAGCCGGGCAGGGCAAGGCACAGATACGCAGTATTTT
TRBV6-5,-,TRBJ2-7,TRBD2,CAGSYGLAGTYEQYF,TGTGCCGGCAGTTACGGACTAGCGGGAACCTACGAGCAGTACTTC
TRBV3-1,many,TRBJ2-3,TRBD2,CASSLRGGADTQYF,TGTGCCAGCTCCTTGCGGGGGGGCGCAGATACGCAGTATTTT
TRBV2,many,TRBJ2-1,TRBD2,CASSEKSGDSYNEQFF,TGTGCCAGCAGTGAAAAAAGCGGGGACTCCTACAATGAGCAGTTCTTC
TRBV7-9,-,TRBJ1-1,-,CASSLVGRVGTEAFF,TGTGCCAGCAGCTTAGTGGGCAGGGTTGGCACTGAAGCTTTCTTT
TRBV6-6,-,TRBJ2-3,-,CASSYSGGGSDTQYF,TGTGCCAGCAGTTACTCCGGTGGGGGGTCAGATACGCAGTATTTT
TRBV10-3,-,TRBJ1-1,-,CAIRGAANTEAFF,TGTGCCATCAGAGGGGCGGCGAACACTGAAGCTTTCTTT
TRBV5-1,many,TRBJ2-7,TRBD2,CASSSWTSGSSYEQYF,TGCGCCAGCAGCTCCTGGACTAGCGGCTCCTCCTACGAGCAGTACTTC
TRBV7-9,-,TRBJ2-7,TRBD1,CASSPKAGTGGESPYEQYF,TGTGCCAGCAGCCCAAAAGCCGGGACAGGGGGCGAGTCTCCCTACGAGCAGTACTTC
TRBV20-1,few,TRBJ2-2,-,CSARGWDTGELFF,TGCAGTGCTAGAGGGTGGGACACCGGGGAGCTGTTTTTT
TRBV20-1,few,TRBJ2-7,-,CSARGQDNTYEQYF,TGCAGTGCTAGAGGGCAGGACAACACCTACGAGCAGTACTTC
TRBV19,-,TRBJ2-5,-,CASMAEETQYF,TGTGCCAGTATGGCGGAAGAGACCCAGTACTTC
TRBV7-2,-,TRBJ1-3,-,CASSLAGPSSGNTIYF,TGTGCCAGCAGCTTAGCAGGGCCCTCCTCTGGAAACACCATATATTTT
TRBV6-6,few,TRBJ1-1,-,CASSYFQGNTEAFF,TGTGCCAGCAGTTACTTCCAGGGGAACACTGAAGCTTTCTTT
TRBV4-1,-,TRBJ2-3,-,CASSQDRIGTQYF,TGCGCCAGCAGCCAAGACAGGATTGGTACGCAGTATTTT
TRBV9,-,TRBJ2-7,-,CASSVGLPGSYEQYF,TGTGCCAGCAGCGTAGGGCTACCCGGGTCCTACGAGCAGTACTTC
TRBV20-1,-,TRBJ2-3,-,CSARAGAGATEQYF,TGCAGTGCTAGAGCGGGCGCGGGGGCTACGGAGCAGTATTTT
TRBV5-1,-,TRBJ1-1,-,CASSGGHMNTEAFF,TGCGCCAGCAGCGGGGGACACATGAACACTGAAGCTTTCTTT
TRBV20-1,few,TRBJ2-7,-,CSASTDTYIYEQYF,TGCAGTGCTAGCACGGACACCTACATCTACGAGCAGTACTTC
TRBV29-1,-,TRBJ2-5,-,CSVGAREETQYF,TGCAGCGTTGGGGCCAGGGAAGAGACCCAGTACTTC
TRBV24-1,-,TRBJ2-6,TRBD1,CATGTENLSGANVLTF,TGTGCCACCGGGACAGAGAACCTCTCTGGGGCCAACGTCCTGACTTTC
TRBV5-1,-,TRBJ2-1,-,CASSFGVRAYNEQFF,TGCGCCAGCAGCTTCGGGGTGAGGGCCTACAATGAGCAGTTCTTC
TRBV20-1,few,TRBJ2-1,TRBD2,CSASGTRGSNEQFF,TGCAGTGCTAGCGGGACTAGGGGGTCGAATGAGCAGTTCTTC
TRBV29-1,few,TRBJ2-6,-,CSALDGAGLNSGANVLTF,TGCAGCGCCCTTGATGGGGCAGGACTGAACTCTGGGGCCAACGTCCTGACTTTC
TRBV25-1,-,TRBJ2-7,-,CASRGYEQYF,TGTGCCAGCAGGGGTTACGAGCAGTACTTC
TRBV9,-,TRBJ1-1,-,CASSPPSAGRNTEAFF,TGTGCCAGCAGCCCACCCTCGGCGGGGAGGAACACTGAAGCTTTCTTT
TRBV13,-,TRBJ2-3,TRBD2,CASSFRLAGDDTQYF,TGTGCCAGCAGCTTCCGACTAGCGGGGGACGATACGCAGTATTTT
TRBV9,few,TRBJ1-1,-,CASSEGEGGHTEAFF,TGTGCCAGCAGCGAGGGGGAGGGGGGTCACACTGAAGCTTTCTTT